This section outlines one TCR beta chain sequence together with its context. Its antigen is not yet known. No base quality information exists; no much larger clone differs at one position. TCRbeta CDR3 regions were amplified from genomic DNA using the immunoSEQ Assay, a bias-controlled multiplex PCR. As for how the authors treated the data: The number of nucleated cells in each sample was estimated from the amplification of reference gene primers within the assay. To quantify the absolute abundance of each unique TCRbeta CDR3 rearrangement, sequence reads were collapsed and filtered. For each sample, productive Simpson clonality was calculated by taking the square root of Simpson's diversity index across productive rearrangements. Imported from immuneACCESS, the table was reduced by TCRdb to in-frame sequences with V and J called. These copies leave out some clones; in studies compared against another copy, an unresolved V gene accounts for under half, and the cause of the remainder is not known. The DNA gave D and trimming, while V, J and clone size come from that table. This sample holds nearly 110,000 clones; roughly 84% were observed only once. The leading ten clones occupy 4.2% of the sample.

The collaborating institutions used their own protocols to collect whole blood in K2EDTA tubes. Collaborator samples were shipped for TCRbeta analysis as frozen whole blood, isolated PBMCs, or DNA extracted from either sample type. This sample is part of a study of blood T cell repertoires in COVID-19 (dated by TCRdb to the early 2020s). Looking at the study overall: Collaborator samples came from the United States, Italy and Spain and covered acute and convalescent phases of COVID-19. The prospective study material was composed of cDNA or gDNA derived from T cells, B-cell-depleted T cells, or PBMCs. The dataset comprised deeply sampled blood TCRbeta repertoires from subjects exposed to, actively infected with, or recovered from COVID-19. The repertoires were made available in a free public database intended to serve as a resource for research on the immune response to SARS-CoV-2. Samples were obtained from the ongoing ImmuneRACE study (first 160 participants) and from approximately 1,200 subjects provided by 6 global collaborators. Nearly every sample came with metadata listing a de-identified subject ID, COVID-19 status, age in years and sex. HLA class I and class II types, where available, came from metadata supplied by the sample provider rather than from assay-based typing.

Study-level results and caveats: The quantity of clinical and demographic metadata differed by source and by participant and was supplied without curation.

CDR1 MNHEY and CDR2 SMNVEV were looked up in the germline V gene (reference sequence). Inclusive of the bounding cysteine and phenylalanine, the CDR3 is 17 residues long. Only the CDR3 DNA stays, 51 bases, in frame from base 1. Trimming takes 4 bases off V and 2 bases off J; junction bases not matched to a gene: 11. Input material: peripheral blood. This chain is built from TRBV27 and TRBJ2-1; 7 of the junction bases match TRBD1. The clonotype comes from a human donor in a cohort sampled during active COVID-19. The bases read TGTGCCAGCAGTTCCCGACAGGGTTTTGACGCCTACAATGAGCAGTTCTTC. This codes for CASSSRQGFDAYNEQFF.